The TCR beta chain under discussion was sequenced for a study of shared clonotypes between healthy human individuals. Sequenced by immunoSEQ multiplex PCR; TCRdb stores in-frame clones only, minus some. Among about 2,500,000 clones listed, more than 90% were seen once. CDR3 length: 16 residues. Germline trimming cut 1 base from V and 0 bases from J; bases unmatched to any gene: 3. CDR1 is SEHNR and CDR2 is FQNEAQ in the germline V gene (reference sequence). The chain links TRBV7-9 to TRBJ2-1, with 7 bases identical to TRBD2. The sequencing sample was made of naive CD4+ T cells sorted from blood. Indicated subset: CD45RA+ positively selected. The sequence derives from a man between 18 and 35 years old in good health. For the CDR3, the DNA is TGTGCCAGCAGCTTAGTGCGCGGGAGCTCCTACAATGAGCAGTTCTTC. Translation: CASSLVRGSSYNEQFF.